This passage covers 17 T cell receptor beta chains from one sample sequenced in a study of CD8 T cells in Susac syndrome. The RNA input was about 0.5 to 1 ug, and it was reverse transcribed with random hexamers. MiXCR, applied by TCRdb to the immunoSEQ multiplex PCR reads, yields one record per CDR3 protein. The sample includes some 150,000 distinct CDR3 sequences, approximately 93% seen only once; the top ten take around 0.08%. Sequenced sample: CD4+ T cells from PBMCs. Every receptor here comes from a human donor in good health.

V and J are TRBV2 and TRBJ2-7, with D possibly TRBD2 on 5 matching bases. Germline V gene lookup returns CDR1 SNHLY and CDR2 FYNNEI. CDR3 length: 14 amino acids. V was clipped by 6 bases and J by 0 bases, with 12 bases between them. The CDR3 region has the DNA TGTGCCAGCAGGTTAGCGAGGAGCTCCTACGAGCAGTACTTC. This sequence encodes CASRLARSSYEQYF. Supplemented by reference TRBV2 and TRBJ2-7, the full variable domain reads EPEVTQTPSHQVTQMGQEVILRCVPISNHLYFYWYRQILGQKVEFLVSFYNNEISEKSEIFDDQFSVERPDGSNFTLKIRSTKLEDSAMYFCASRLARSSYEQYFGPGTRLTVT.

This chain links TRBV24-1 with TRBJ2-5; no firm D call. CDR1 and CDR2 (germline): KGHDR, SFDVKD. Between the trimmed V and J ends, which lost 3 bases and 4 bases, there was a span of 5 bases. The length of the CDR3 is 12 residues. The CDR3: CATSDPGETQYF. The CDR3 bases are TGTGCCACCAGTGATCCAGGAGAGACCCAGTACTTC.

The rearrangement uses TRBV20-1 and TRBJ2-3; 9 nucleotides agree with TRBD2. The ends lost 1 base at V and 2 bases at J; junction bases unmatched: 4. Germline loops: CDR1 DFQATT, CDR2 SNEGSKA (reference sequence). CDR3 length: 15 residues. CDR3 in amino acids: CSARVRGRVTDTQYF. The CDR3, as DNA: TGCAGTGCTAGAGTTCGCGGGAGGGTCACAGATACGCAGTATTTT.

For the CDR3, the DNA is TGTGCCAGCAGTGCCACAGGAAACACTGAAGCTTTCTTT. This translates into CASSATGNTEAFF. V and J are TRBV6-4 and TRBJ1-1; D is possibly TRBD1 (5 bases). This CDR3 is built from 13 residues. V was trimmed by 4 bases and J by 2 bases, leaving 8 bases between them. Germline V CDR1 and CDR2: MRHNA, SNTAGT.

The V and J genes are TRBV20-1 and TRBJ2-3; 7 bases match TRBD2. CDR1 and CDR2 (germline): DFQATT, SNEGSKA (reference sequence). The V segment lost 5 bases and the J segment 4 bases; nucleotides outside the gene matches: 9. This CDR3 is 14 amino acids long. The DNA for the CDR3 is TGCAGTGCTCATTCTAGCGGAGGGGCAGATACGCAGTATTTT. It is translated as CSAHSSGGADTQYF.

The J gene is TRBJ2-4, the V gene TRBV5-1, with 10 positions matching TRBD2. Losses at the gene ends were 0 bases for V and 3 bases for J; bases not matched to a gene: 9. This CDR3 spans 18 amino acids. CDR1 and CDR2 (germline): SGHRS, YFSETQ. The CDR3 loop is CASSLVLAGRIGKNIQYF. CDR3 DNA sequence: TGCGCCAGCAGCTTGGTACTAGCGGGAAGGATTGGCAAAAACATTCAGTACTTC. Together with reference TRBV5-1 and TRBJ2-4, the CDR3 gives the full variable domain: KAGVTQTPRYLIKTRGQQVTLSCSPISGHRSVSWYQQTPGQGLQFLFEYFSETQRNKGNFPGRFSGRQFSNSRSEMNVSTLELGDSALYLCASSLVLAGRIGKNIQYFGAGTRLSVL.

The V and J genes are TRBV14 and TRBJ2-1; 8 nucleotides agree with TRBD1. J gave up 2 bases and V 4 bases, and 13 bases lay outside the gene matches. The CDR3 runs to 18 residues. Germline V CDR1 and CDR2: SGHDN, FVKESK. The DNA for the CDR3 is TGTGCCAGCAGCCCTTTTCCTCCGGGACAGGTCCCCTACAATGAGCAGTTCTTC. Residues: CASSPFPPGQVPYNEQFF.

V and J are TRBV12-3 or TRBV12-4 and TRBJ2-1, with 13 positions matching TRBD2. J lost 6 bases, V lost 6 bases, and 8 bases had no gene match. The CDR3 is 16 residues long. The CDR3 region has the DNA TGTGCCAGCAGGTCAATGGGACTAGCGGGACTCAATGAGCAGTTCTTC. Translated: CASRSMGLAGLNEQFF.

The CDR3: CASSLRTSGLTQYF. The CDR3 DNA is TGCGCCAGCAGCTTGAGGACATCGGGGCTGACCCAGTACTTC. The genes are TRBV5-1 and TRBJ2-5; D is possibly TRBD1 or TRBD2 (5 bases each). The CDR3 is made up of 14 amino acids. With 1 base removed from V and 7 bases from J, the gap between germline ends came to 14 bases. Germline lookup yields CDR1 SGHRS and CDR2 YFSETQ.

V usage is TRBV30 and J usage is TRBJ1-2; D uncertain. The CDR3 extends over 13 amino acids. From germline, CDR1 is GTSNPN and CDR2 SVGIG (reference sequence). The V end lost 3 bases, the J end lost 4 bases, and 12 bases lay between the germline ends. DNA for the CDR3: TGTGCCTGGAGGAATGGCCCCAGCTATGGCTACACCTTC. Translating it yields CAWRNGPSYGYTF.

V usage is TRBV20-1 and J usage is TRBJ2-3; no firm D call. V was clipped by 5 bases and J by 6 bases, with 18 bases between them. Germline CDR1 reads DFQATT; CDR2 reads SNEGSKA (reference sequence). The CDR3 has 14 amino acids. CDR3 bases: TGCAGTGCTCTCATGGTGGGCCCCCCGGATACGCAGTATTTT. It codes for CSALMVGPPDTQYF.

The chain couples TRBV12-5 to TRBJ1-1; tentative D call: TRBD1 (6 bases). The CDR3 is 15 residues long. From germline, CDR1 is LGHNT and CDR2 FRNRAP. Trimming removed 8 bases at V and 2 bases at J, with 18 bases between. The CDR3: CASRGQVRVNTEAFF. The CDR3 DNA reads TGTGCTAGTCGGGGGCAGGTCAGGGTTAACACTGAAGCTTTCTTT.

The CDR3 loop reads CASSPPRDYSYNEQFF. CDR3 DNA sequence: TGTGCCAGCTCACCACCGCGAGACTATTCCTACAATGAGCAGTTCTTC. The chain has TRBV18 and TRBJ2-1; perhaps TRBD2 as D (5 bases). Trimming pared 0 bases from V and 1 base from J, leaving 10 bases between. Germline assignment: CDR1 KGHSH and CDR2 LQKENI. This CDR3 region has 16 residues.

The rearrangement joins TRBV5-1 to TRBJ2-2; TRBD1 or TRBD2 may be the D gene (5 bases each). Looked up from germline, CDR1 is SGHRS and CDR2 is YFSETQ. V dropped 1 base and J dropped 2 bases, with 18 bases sitting between them. The CDR3 totals 18 residues. The CDR3 coding sequence is TGCGCCAGCAGCTTGTCCCCTGACAGTGCGGGTAACACCGGGGAGCTGTTTTTT. Amino acids: CASSLSPDSAGNTGELFF.

The CDR3 protein is CASSGSSGRFGEQYF. In DNA, the CDR3 is TGTGCCAGCAGCGGATCTAGCGGGAGGTTCGGTGAGCAGTACTTC. This sequence joins TRBV2 and TRBJ2-7; 11 bases map to TRBD2. CDR3 length: 15 residues. J gave up 7 bases and V 6 bases, and 11 bases lay outside the gene matches. Germline V gene data show CDR1 as SNHLY and CDR2 as FYNNEI.

CDR3 coding DNA: TGTGCCAGTAGTCTCCACCGTGGCGGAGGAGAGACCCAGTACTTC. It specifies CASSLHRGGGETQYF. The genes are TRBV19 and TRBJ2-5, with D possibly matching TRBD2 (5 bases). The CDR3 contains 15 residues. Germline V gives CDR1 LNHDA, CDR2 SQIVND (reference sequence). Trimming left V 5 bases short and J 4 bases short, with 17 bases between.

The rearrangement joins TRBV7-2 to TRBJ1-2; no clear D gene. Germline V CDR1 and CDR2: SGHTA, FQGNSA. V was clipped by 5 bases and J by 2 bases, with 18 bases between them. CDR3 length: 16 amino acids. CDR3 sequence reads: CASSLPSMRRNYGYTF. In nucleotides, the CDR3 is TGTGCCAGCAGCCTCCCCAGCATGCGACGGAACTATGGCTACACCTTC.